This paragraph reports one T cell receptor (beta chain). This record comes from a study of cytomegalovirus exposure and HLA in healthy donors. Primers: 60 Vbeta forward and 13 Jbeta reverse. Sequenced by immunoSEQ multiplex PCR; TCRdb stores in-frame clones only, minus some. The sample shows around 140,000 clones, around 77% of them seen only once. Germline lookup yields CDR1 SQVTM and CDR2 ANQGSEA. V shed 4 bases, J shed 0 bases, and the junction held 1 base outside the gene matches. CDR3 length equals 13 residues. Sequencing was performed on PBMCs. The rearrangement joins TRBV29-1 to TRBJ2-3; 7 nucleotides agree with TRBD2. This receptor was obtained from a woman aged 55-70 years in good health and CMV-seronegative. CDR3 sequence reads: CSVAAGSTDTQYF. The CDR3 DNA follows: TGCAGCGTTGCAGCGGGGAGCACAGATACGCAGTATTTT.